These T cell receptor beta chains were read from a single sample in a study of blood T cells in healthy people across ages. TCRdb processed the 5' RACE reads anew with MiXCR; each CDR3 protein has one entry. Here the sample spans around 650,000 distinct CDR3 sequences, about a third being singletons. The source material was blood. The source is a woman over 75 in good health. Each CDR3 is given with its conserved first and last residue. Each record gives: D gene, V gene, clone size, J gene, CDR3 length, CDR3 DNA, CDR3 protein. The D gene is left open where the match is weak. Rows give clone size only sometimes, using once, few, many, or a class for an expanded clone.

.	TRBV20-1	many	TRBJ2-7	14	TGCAGTGCTAGTAGTGTTCCAAGCTCCTACGAGCAGTACTTC	CSASSVPSSYEQYF
.	TRBV4-3	.	TRBJ2-3	18	TGCGCCAGCAGCCAAGATCCCTCGGACACAACCAGCACAGATACGCAGTATTTT	CASSQDPSDTTSTDTQYF
TRBD1	TRBV20-1	many	TRBJ2-1	14	TGCAGTGGGGTCGGACAGGGAATAAACAATGAGCAGTTCTTC	CSGVGQGINNEQFF
.	TRBV3-1	.	TRBJ1-1	11	TGTGCCAGCAGCCATGGGGGGGAAGCTTTCTTT	CASSHGGEAFF
.	TRBV10-3	many	TRBJ2-5	15	TGTGCCATCAGTGAGTCGACTGGGAGTTGGGAGACCCAGTACTTC	CAISESTGSWETQYF
.	TRBV5-1	many	TRBJ2-5	14	TGCGCCAGCAGCCCTGGACAGAGCCAAGAGACCCAGTACTTC	CASSPGQSQETQYF
.	TRBV7-9	many	TRBJ2-5	14	TGTGCCAGCAGCTTAGTTACTAACCAAGAGACCCAGTACTTC	CASSLVTNQETQYF
.	TRBV20-1	.	TRBJ1-5	9	TGCAGGCCGGAAACAACCCAGCATTTT	CRPETTQHF
.	TRBV19	.	TRBJ1-6	16	TGTGCCAGTAGAGAAAGACAGGTGGCGTATAATTCACCCCTCCACTTT	CASRERQVAYNSPLHF
TRBD1	TRBV30	many	TRBJ2-6	13	TGTGCCGGACAGGGGGCTGGGGCCAACGTCCTGACTTTC	CAGQGAGANVLTF
TRBD1	TRBV4-3	few	TRBJ2-2	15	TGCGCCAGCAGCCAAGTGAGGGGGCAGACCGGGGAGCTGTTTTTT	CASSQVRGQTGELFF
.	TRBV29-1	.	TRBJ2-7	15	TGCAGCGTTTCAGGTGGAGGAGCGGTTTTGGATGAGCAGTACTTC	CSVSGGGAVLDEQYF
TRBD2	TRBV11-2	many	TRBJ2-1	16	TGTGCCAGCAGCTTAGGGGCGGGGGGCCCATACAATGAGCAGTTCTTC	CASSLGAGGPYNEQFF
.	TRBV21-1	many	TRBJ2-1	19	TGTGCCAGCAGCAAAGGCCCGCTACCTACTAGCGAGGGTTACAATGAGCAGTTCTTC	CASSKGPLPTSEGYNEQFF
.	TRBV12-3/TRBV12-4	.	TRBJ2-3	13	TGTGCCAGCAGTTTCAAGGGCGCAGATGCGCAGTATTTT	CASSFKGADAQYF
.	TRBV15	many	TRBJ2-4	14	TGTGCCACCAGCAGAGATCCCCGGAAGGACATTCAGTACTTC	CATSRDPRKDIQYF
TRBD1	TRBV15	many	TRBJ2-1	16	TGTGCCACCAGCGCTAGGACGGGACAGAATTACAATGAGCAGTTCTTC	CATSARTGQNYNEQFF
TRBD2	TRBV7-9	.	TRBJ2-3	17	TGTGCCAGCAGCCTCTGGATGGGGGGGTCTATCCCCAATACGCAGTATTTT	CASSLWMGGSIPNTQYF
.	TRBV9	many	TRBJ1-1	17	TGTGCCAGCAGCGTAGCTGGGGAGGGGGTGATGAACACTGAAGCTTTCTTT	CASSVAGEGVMNTEAFF
.	TRBV4-2	many	TRBJ2-3	15	TGTGCCAGCAGCCAACTGGTGCCCCGCACAGATACGCAGTATTTT	CASSQLVPRTDTQYF
.	TRBV7-6	many	TRBJ2-5	15	TGTGCCAGCAGCCCCAATCGACTGCACCAAGAGACCCAGTACTTC	CASSPNRLHQETQYF
.	TRBV6-2/TRBV6-3	.	TRBJ2-7	13	TGTGCCAGCAGCGGCGGACTCGACAATGAGCAGTACTTC	CASSGGLDNEQYF
.	TRBV6-1	many	TRBJ2-1	14	TGTGCCAGCAGTGAATGGGGAGGCGATGGTGAGCAGTTCTTC	CASSEWGGDGEQFF
TRBD1	TRBV7-9	many	TRBJ2-7	14	TGTGCCAGCAGCCCCCGGGACAGAGCCTACGAGCAGTACTTC	CASSPRDRAYEQYF
TRBD1	TRBV7-9	many	TRBJ2-5	14	TGTGCCAGCAGCCACAGGGGGTTCCAAGAGACCCAGTACTTC	CASSHRGFQETQYF
.	TRBV6-2/TRBV6-3	many	TRBJ2-7	16	TGTGCCAGCAGTCCCCAGGCATCCGGGTTCGTCCACGAGCAGTACTTC	CASSPQASGFVHEQYF
.	TRBV7-2	many	TRBJ2-1	13	TGTGCCACTACGGTGGTACAGAGCAATGAGCAGTTCTTC	CATTVVQSNEQFF
TRBD2	TRBV7-3	.	TRBJ2-1	14	TGTGCCAGCAGCCCCCAGGGACTAGCGGGTGAGCAGTTCTTC	CASSPQGLAGEQFF
TRBD2	TRBV7-2	.	TRBJ2-1	16	TGTGCCAGCAGCTTAGCCGGGACTAGCGGGCGGGATGAGCAGTTCTTC	CASSLAGTSGRDEQFF
TRBD2	TRBV5-5	many	TRBJ2-3	15	TGTGCCAGCAGCTTAAGACTAGCCGCCCCAGATACGCAGTATTTT	CASSLRLAAPDTQYF
TRBD2	TRBV18	many	TRBJ2-1	15	TGTGCCAGCTCAACGGGACTAGCGGGAAACAATGAGCAGTTCTTC	CASSTGLAGNNEQFF
TRBD2	TRBV20-1	.	TRBJ2-1	14	TGCAGTGCTCCGGGACTAGCGTCCTACAATGAGCAGTTCTTC	CSAPGLASYNEQFF
.	TRBV21-1	.	TRBJ1-3	16	TGTGCCAGCAGCAAACCCACCACAGATACTGGAAACACCATATATTTT	CASSKPTTDTGNTIYF
.	TRBV20-1	many	TRBJ1-1	15	TGCAGTGCTAGAGATCTCCGGACGGGGAACACTGAAGCTTTCTTT	CSARDLRTGNTEAFF
.	TRBV5-1	many	TRBJ2-5	14	TGCGCCAGCAGCTCACCACTGGGGGAAGAGACCCAGTACTTC	CASSSPLGEETQYF
TRBD1	TRBV20-1	many	TRBJ2-5	13	TGCAGTGCTAGGCAGGGGGCAAAAGAGACCCAGTACTTC	CSARQGAKETQYF
.	TRBV20-1	many	TRBJ2-4	13	TGCAGTGCTAGGGCCAGAGCCAAAAACATTCAGTACTTC	CSARARAKNIQYF
TRBD1	TRBV2	many	TRBJ2-7	14	TGTGCCAGCTTACAGGGGAGTTGGACCTACGAGCAGTACTTC	CASLQGSWTYEQYF
.	TRBV20-1	many	TRBJ2-3	13	TGCAGTGCCCCGCCGGGGAGCACAGATACGCAGTATTTT	CSAPPGSTDTQYF
.	TRBV3-1	many	TRBJ2-5	14	TGTGCCAGCAGTCCCACGGGGGGCGGGGAGACCCAGTACTTC	CASSPTGGGETQYF